This T cell receptor beta chain was captured by sequencing in a study of blood T cell repertoires in COVID-19. In the study overall: The samples span acute and convalescent COVID-19 from the United States, Italy and Spain. Sources were T cells, B-cell-depleted T cells, or PBMCs; the material itself was cDNA or gDNA.

The V segment lost 5 bases and the J segment 12 bases; nucleotides outside the gene matches: 9. The CDR3 is 13 amino acids. In germline, CDR1 is SGHVS, CDR2 FQNEAQ. Source study methods: Quantification of nucleated cells was approximated via reference gene primer amplification. Data came from immunoSEQ multiplex PCR; TCRdb stores just in-frame clones and leaves some out. The DNA gave D and trimming, while V, J and clone size come from that table. In the table there are 150,000 or so clones, around 89% of which are singletons. The specimen sequenced was peripheral blood. This TCR was sampled from a man in his sixties with active or convalescent COVID-19. The chain couples TRBV7-8 to TRBJ2-3; 9 nucleotides align to TRBD1. The CDR3 loop is CASSPRGTGRQYF. Written as DNA, the CDR3 is TGTGCCAGCAGCCCCAGAGGGACAGGGCGACAGTATTTT.